The entry below gives a single TCR beta chain sequence along with its context. The entry originates in a study of blood T cell repertoires in COVID-19. Turning to the study itself: T cells, B-cell-depleted T cells, or PBMCs provided the cDNA or gDNA that served as material.

Here immunoSEQ multiplex PCR was the method, and the copy in TCRdb shows in-frame clones only, minus some. The data show a few hundred thousand clones, with roughly 90% seen just once and about 2.9% held by the top ten. Germline V gene sequence: CDR1 SGHTA, CDR2 FQGNSA. This CDR3 comprises 15 residues. With 3 bases clipped from V and 8 bases from J, the junction kept 5 bases outside the gene matches. The receptor was isolated from a woman between 25 and 40 years old with COVID-19, enrolled during active disease. V usage is TRBV7-2 and J usage is TRBJ2-1, with 12 positions matching TRBD2. What was sequenced was peripheral blood. The CDR3 spells CASSLRTSGMHEQFF. The CDR3 coding sequence is TGTGCCAGCAGCTTGCGGACTAGCGGGATGCATGAGCAGTTCTTC.